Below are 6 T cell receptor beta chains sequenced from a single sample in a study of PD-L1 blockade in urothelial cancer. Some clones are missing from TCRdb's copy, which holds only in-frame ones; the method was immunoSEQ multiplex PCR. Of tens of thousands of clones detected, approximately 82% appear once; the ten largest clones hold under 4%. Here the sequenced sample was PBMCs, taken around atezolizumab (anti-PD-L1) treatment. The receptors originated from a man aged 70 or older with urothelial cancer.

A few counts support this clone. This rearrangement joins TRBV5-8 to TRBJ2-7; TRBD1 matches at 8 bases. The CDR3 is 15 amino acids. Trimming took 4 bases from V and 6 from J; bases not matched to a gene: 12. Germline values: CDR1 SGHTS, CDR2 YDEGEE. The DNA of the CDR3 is TGTGCCAGCAGCCGCCGCGGACAGGGAACTGGCGAGCAGTACTTC. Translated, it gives CASSRRGQGTGEQYF.

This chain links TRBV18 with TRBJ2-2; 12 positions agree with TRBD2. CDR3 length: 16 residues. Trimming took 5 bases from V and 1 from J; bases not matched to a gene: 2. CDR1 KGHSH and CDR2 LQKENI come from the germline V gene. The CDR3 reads CASSSGLAGNTGELFF. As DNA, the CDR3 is TGTGCCAGCTCATCGGGACTAGCGGGGAACACCGGGGAGCTGTTTTTT.

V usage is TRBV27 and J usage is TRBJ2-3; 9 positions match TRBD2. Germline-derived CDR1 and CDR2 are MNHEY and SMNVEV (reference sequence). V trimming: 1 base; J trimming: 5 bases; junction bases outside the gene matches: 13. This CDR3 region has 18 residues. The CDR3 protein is CASSLFSSFARGGDTQYF. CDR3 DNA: TGTGCCAGCAGTTTATTTTCTAGTTTCGCGCGGGGGGGAGATACGCAGTATTTT.

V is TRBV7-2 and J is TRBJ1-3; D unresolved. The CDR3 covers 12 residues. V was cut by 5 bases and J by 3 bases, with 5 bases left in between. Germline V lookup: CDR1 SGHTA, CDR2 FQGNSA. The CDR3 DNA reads TGTGCCAGCAGCCGACTTGGAAACACCATATATTTT. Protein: CASSRLGNTIYF.

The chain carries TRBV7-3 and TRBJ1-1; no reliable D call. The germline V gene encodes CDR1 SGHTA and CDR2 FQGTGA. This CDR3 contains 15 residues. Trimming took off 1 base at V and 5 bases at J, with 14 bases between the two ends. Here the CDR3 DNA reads TGTGCCAGCAGCTTAAGTAATACACCGGGGACTGAAGCTTTCTTT. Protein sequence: CASSLSNTPGTEAFF.

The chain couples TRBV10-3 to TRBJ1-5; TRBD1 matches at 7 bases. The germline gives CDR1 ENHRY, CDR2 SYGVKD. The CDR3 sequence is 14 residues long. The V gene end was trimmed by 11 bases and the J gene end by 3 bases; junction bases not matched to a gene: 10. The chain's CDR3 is CAVGGDRDNQPQHF. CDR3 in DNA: TGTGCCGTAGGTGGTGACAGGGACAATCAGCCCCAGCATTTT.